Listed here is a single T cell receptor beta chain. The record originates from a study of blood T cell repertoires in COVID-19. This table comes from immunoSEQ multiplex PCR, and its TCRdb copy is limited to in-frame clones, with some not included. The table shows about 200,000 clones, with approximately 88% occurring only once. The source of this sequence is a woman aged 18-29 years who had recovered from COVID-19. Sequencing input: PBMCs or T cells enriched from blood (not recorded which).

This CDR3 reads CASSLGTGVYYEQYF. CDR3 bases: TGTGCCAGCAGCTTAGGGACAGGGGTTTACTACGAGCAGTACTTC. The chain is built from TRBV7-9 and TRBJ2-7; 9 bases line up with TRBD1. The CDR3 loop spans 15 amino acids. Germline V gene data show CDR1 as SEHNR and CDR2 as FQNEAQ (reference sequence). J was trimmed by 3 bases and V by 1 base; bases with no gene match: 4.